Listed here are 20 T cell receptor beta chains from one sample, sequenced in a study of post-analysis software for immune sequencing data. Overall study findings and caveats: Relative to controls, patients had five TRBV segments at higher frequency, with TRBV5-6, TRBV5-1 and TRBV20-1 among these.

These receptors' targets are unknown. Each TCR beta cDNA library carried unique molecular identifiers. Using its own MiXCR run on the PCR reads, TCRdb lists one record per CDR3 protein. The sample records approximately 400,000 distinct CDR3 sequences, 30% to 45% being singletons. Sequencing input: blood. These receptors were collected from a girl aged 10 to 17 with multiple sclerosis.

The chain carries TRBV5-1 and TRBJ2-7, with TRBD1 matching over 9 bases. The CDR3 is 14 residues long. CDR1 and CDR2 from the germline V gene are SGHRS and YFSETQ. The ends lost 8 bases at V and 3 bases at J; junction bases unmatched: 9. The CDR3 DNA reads TGCGCCAGTTACTTGGGACAGGGAATCTACGAGCAGTACTTC. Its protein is CASYLGQGIYEQYF.

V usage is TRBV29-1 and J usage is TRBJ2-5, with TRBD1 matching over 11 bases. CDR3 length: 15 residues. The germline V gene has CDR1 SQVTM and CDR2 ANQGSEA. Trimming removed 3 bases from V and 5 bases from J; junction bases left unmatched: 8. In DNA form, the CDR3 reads TGCAGCGTTGATGGCGGGACAGGGGGTCGGGAGACCCAGTACTTC. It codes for CSVDGGTGGRETQYF.

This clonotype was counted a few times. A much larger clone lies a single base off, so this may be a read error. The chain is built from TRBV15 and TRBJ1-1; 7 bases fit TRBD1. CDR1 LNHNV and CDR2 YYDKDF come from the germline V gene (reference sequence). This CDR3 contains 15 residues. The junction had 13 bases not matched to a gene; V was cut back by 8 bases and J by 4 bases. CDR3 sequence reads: CATGSVKGAGTEAFF. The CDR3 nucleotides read TGTGCCACCGGTTCGGTCAAGGGGGCAGGCACTGAAGCTTTCTTT.

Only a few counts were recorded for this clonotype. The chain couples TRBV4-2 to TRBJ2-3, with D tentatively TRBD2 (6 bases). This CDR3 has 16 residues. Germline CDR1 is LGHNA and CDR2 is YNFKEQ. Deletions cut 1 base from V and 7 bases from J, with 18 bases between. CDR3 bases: TGTGCCAGCAGCCAAGTGCCTTCGGGGGAGGATAATACGCAGTATTTT. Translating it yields CASSQVPSGEDNTQYF.

The CDR3 DNA reads TGTGCCAGCAGCGGAGGGGGACAGGGAGGCTATGGCTACACCTTC. Its protein is CASSGGGQGGYGYTF. The chain links TRBV9 to TRBJ1-2, with 9 bases aligning to TRBD1. The V and J ends lost 3 bases and 4 bases, in that order; junction bases with no gene match: 7. The germline gives CDR1 SGDLS, CDR2 YYNGEE. The CDR3 loop spans 15 amino acids.

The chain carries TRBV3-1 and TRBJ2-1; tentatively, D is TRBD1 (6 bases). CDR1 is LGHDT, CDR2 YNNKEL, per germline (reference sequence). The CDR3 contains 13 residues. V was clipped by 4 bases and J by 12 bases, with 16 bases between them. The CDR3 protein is CASSLDSSWGQFF. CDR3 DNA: TGTGCCAGCAGCCTGGACAGTTCTTGGGGGCAGTTCTTC.

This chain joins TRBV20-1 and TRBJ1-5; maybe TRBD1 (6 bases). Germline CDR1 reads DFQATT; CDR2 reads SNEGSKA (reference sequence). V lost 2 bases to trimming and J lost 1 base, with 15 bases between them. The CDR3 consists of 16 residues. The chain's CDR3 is CSARTLDSSSNQPQHF. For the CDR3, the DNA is TGCAGTGCTAGAACTTTGGACAGTTCCAGCAATCAGCCCCAGCATTTT.

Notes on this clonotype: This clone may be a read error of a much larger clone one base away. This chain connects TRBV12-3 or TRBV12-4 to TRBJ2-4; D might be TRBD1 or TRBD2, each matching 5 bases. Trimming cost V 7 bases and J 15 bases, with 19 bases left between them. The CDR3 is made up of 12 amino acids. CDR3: CASTRDGYERYF. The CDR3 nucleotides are TGTGCCAGCACCAGGGACGGCTACGAGCGGTACTTC.

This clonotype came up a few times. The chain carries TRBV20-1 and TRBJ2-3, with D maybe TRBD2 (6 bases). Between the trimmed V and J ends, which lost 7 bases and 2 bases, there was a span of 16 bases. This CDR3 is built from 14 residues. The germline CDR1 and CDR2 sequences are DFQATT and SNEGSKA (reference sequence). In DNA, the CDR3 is TGCAGTGTCCATAGCGGAGGGAACACAGATACGCAGTATTTT. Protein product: CSVHSGGNTDTQYF.

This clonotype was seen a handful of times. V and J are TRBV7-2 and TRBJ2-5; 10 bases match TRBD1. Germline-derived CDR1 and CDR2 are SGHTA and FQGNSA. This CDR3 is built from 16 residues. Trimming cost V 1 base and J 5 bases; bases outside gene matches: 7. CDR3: CASSLVGQGPAETQYF. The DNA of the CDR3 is TGTGCCAGCAGCTTAGTGGGACAGGGGCCGGCGGAGACCCAGTACTTC.

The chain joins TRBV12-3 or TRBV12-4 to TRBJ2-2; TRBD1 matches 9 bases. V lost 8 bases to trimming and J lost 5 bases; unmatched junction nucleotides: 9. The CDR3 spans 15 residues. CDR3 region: CASWNRDRVTGELFF. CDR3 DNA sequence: TGTGCCAGCTGGAACCGGGACAGGGTTACCGGGGAGCTGTTTTTT.

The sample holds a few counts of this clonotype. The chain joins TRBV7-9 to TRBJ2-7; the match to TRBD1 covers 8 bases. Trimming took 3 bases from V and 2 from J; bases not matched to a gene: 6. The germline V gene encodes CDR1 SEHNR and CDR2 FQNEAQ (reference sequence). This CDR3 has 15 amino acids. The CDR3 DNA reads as TGTGCCAGCAGCTTCCAGGGGGCGTTAGCCTACGAGCAGTACTTC. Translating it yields CASSFQGALAYEQYF.

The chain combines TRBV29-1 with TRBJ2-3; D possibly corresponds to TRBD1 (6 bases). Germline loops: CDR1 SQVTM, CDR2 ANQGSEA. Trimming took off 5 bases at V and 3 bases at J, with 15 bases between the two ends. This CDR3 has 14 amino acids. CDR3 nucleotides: TGCAGCGTTAGAAAGGGGGTGTCGACAGATACGCAGTATTTT. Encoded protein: CSVRKGVSTDTQYF.

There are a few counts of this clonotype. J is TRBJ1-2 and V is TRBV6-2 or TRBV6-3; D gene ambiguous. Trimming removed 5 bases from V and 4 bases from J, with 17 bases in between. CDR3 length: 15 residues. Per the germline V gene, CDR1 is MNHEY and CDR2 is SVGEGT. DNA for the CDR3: TGTGCCAGCAGTGGCCGGAGAGGGCAAATCTATGGCTACACCTTC. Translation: CASSGRRGQIYGYTF.

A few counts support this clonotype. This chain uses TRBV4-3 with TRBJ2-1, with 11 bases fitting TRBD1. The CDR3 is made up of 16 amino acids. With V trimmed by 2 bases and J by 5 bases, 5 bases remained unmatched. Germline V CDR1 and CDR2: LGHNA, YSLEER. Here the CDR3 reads CASSQPGQGVNNEQFF. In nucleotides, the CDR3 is TGCGCCAGCAGCCAACCGGGACAGGGGGTCAACAATGAGCAGTTCTTC.

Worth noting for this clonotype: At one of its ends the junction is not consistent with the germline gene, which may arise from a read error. CDR3 nucleotide sequence: TGCGCCGGCAGTGAGTCGAAGGTGGAGGGCGCAGATACGCAGTATTTT. As protein: CAGSESKVEGADTQYF. The J gene is TRBJ2-3, the V gene TRBV10-1; perhaps TRBD2 as D (6 bases). Germline values: CDR1 WNHNN, CDR2 SYGVQD (reference sequence). CDR3 length equals 16 residues.

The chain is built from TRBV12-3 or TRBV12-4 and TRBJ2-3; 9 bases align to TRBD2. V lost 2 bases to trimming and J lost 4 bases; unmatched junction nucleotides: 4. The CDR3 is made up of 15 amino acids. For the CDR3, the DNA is TGTGCCAGCAGTTTATTAGCGGGAGAGGCAGATACGCAGTATTTT. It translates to CASSLLAGEADTQYF.

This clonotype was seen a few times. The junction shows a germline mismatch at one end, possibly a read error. This CDR3 is CSVEDRGRRTGTQYF. CDR3 in DNA: TGCAGCGTTGAAGACAGGGGGCGGCGCACAGGTACGCAGTATTTT. J is TRBJ2-3 and V is TRBV29-1; 8 nucleotides match TRBD1. CDR3 size: 15 residues. CDR1 and CDR2 from the germline V gene are SQVTM and ANQGSEA.

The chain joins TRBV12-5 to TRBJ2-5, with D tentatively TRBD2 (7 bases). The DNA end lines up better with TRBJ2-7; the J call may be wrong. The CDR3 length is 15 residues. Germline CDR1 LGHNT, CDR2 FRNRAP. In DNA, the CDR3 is TGTGCCCTTTCCCGAGGGGGGGCCCTCCTCGGCGAGCAGTACTTC. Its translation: CALSRGGALLGEQYF.

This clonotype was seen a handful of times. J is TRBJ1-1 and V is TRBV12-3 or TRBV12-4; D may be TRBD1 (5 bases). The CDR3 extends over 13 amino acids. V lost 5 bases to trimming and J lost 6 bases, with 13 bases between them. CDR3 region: CASSPPWGPEAFF. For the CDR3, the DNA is TGTGCCAGCAGTCCCCCCTGGGGCCCTGAAGCTTTCTTT.